The rows below give T cell receptor beta chains drawn from one sample of a study of shared clonotypes between healthy human individuals. Profiled with immunoSEQ multiplex PCR; TCRdb holds only in-frame clones, not every one. Of about 980,000 clones in the sample, about 80% are singletons; the top ten hold roughly 1.5%. Sequenced sample: memory CD4+ T cells sorted from blood. Receptors were obtained from a man aged 18 to 29 in good health. The conserved cysteine and the conserved F or W are not part of the CDR3 here.

j_call v_call cdr3_aa
TRBJ2-1 TRBV4-3 ASSQALAGTNEQF
TRBJ2-7 TRBV11-2 ASSPFAGGNEQY
TRBJ2-7 TRBV9 ASSRDGLSYEQY
TRBJ2-1 TRBV5-1 ASSRNGGLAGEQF
TRBJ2-7 TRBV19 ASRSGSGRSHEQY
TRBJ2-4 TRBV5-1 ASSLAEGSGNIQY
TRBJ2-2 TRBV9 ASSTRTVANTGELF
TRBJ1-1 TRBV6-6 ASRGEGHSDEAF
TRBJ2-7 TRBV5-6 ASSLSLGARQFYEQY
TRBJ1-2 TRBV5-1 ASSPGAANYGYT
TRBJ2-7 TRBV5-1 ASSLQGARDEQY
TRBJ2-3 TRBV2 ASSEGLAVSGTQY
TRBJ2-1 TRBV6-5 ASSSGLAGGPWF
TRBJ1-1 TRBV19 ASSTRDSRGTEAF
TRBJ1-2 TRBV5-4 ASSRGPGYADSNYGYT
TRBJ2-5 TRBV7-7 ASSPLAGGAGETQY
TRBJ2-2 TRBV19 ASSKGTGGPANTGELF
TRBJ1-2 TRBV7-2 ASSLARSTDGYT
TRBJ1-5 TRBV6-1 ASSLGTGVDQPQH
TRBJ1-1 TRBV28 ASSRIIDRGTEAF
TRBJ1-1 TRBV18 ASSPGNTEAF
TRBJ2-7 TRBV5-1 ASKIGLATYEQY
TRBJ2-2 TRBV5-1 ASRLGQGLKDTGELF
TRBJ2-3 TRBV6-1 ASSENDRGRRGTQY
TRBJ2-3 TRBV7-2 ASSLGLAVTDTQY
TRBJ1-1 TRBV2 ASRGQRTNTEAF
TRBJ2-7 TRBV30 AWAGVYEQY
TRBJ2-3 TRBV4-1 ASSLRGPGVGSSSTDTQY
TRBJ2-2 TRBV9 ASSVAGQGDTGELF
TRBJ1-2 TRBV9 ASSFGQGKGYGYT
TRBJ2-2 TRBV14 ASSLDGELF
TRBJ2-7 TRBV14 ASSQANSGGPWGEQY
TRBJ1-2 TRBV10-3 AISESTGAEGYT
TRBJ1-1 TRBV30 AWSVSGRNTEAF
TRBJ1-5 TRBV19 ASNFGTGSNQPQH
TRBJ2-2 TRBV5-4 ASSLASLAGGPNTGELF
TRBJ2-3 TRBV10-3 AISDGGGVTDTQY
TRBJ2-5 TRBV6-8 ASPGRSGAGSQY
TRBJ2-7 TRBV7-2 ASSLGTGPWGEQY
TRBJ2-7 TRBV29-1 SVEDPGGSSYEQY
TRBJ2-3 TRBV28 ASSWGAGTQY
TRBJ2-5 TRBV5-1 ASSLVASANQETQY